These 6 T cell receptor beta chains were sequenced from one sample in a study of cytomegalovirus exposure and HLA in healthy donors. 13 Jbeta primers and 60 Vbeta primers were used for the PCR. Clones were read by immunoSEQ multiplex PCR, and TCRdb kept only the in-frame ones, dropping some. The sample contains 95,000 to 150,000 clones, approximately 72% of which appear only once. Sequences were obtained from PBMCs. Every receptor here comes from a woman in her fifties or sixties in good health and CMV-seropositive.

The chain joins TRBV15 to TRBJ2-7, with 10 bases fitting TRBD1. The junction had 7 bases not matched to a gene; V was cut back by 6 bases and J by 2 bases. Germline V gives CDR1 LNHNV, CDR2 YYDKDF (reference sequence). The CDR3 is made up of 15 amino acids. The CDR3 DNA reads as TGTGCCACCAGTGCGGGACAGGGGTCTACCTACGAGCAGTACTTC. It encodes CATSAGQGSTYEQYF.

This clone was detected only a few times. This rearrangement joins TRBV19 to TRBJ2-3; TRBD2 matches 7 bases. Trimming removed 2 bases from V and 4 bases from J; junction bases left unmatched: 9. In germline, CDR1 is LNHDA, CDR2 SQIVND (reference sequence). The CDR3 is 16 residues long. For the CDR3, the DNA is TGTGCCAGTAGTATATCGACGCGGGGGTTACCAGATACGCAGTATTTT. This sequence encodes CASSISTRGLPDTQYF.

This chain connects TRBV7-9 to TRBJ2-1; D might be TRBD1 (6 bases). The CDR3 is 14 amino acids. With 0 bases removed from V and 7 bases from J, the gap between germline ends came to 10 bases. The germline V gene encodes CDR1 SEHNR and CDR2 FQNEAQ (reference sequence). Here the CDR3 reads CASSLAGTLNEQFF. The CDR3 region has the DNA TGTGCCAGCAGCTTAGCGGGGACATTGAATGAGCAGTTCTTC.

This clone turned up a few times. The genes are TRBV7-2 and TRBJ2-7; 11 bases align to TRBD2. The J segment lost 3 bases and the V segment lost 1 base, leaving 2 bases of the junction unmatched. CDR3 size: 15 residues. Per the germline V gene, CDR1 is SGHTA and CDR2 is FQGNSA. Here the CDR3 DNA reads TGTGCCAGCAGCTTAGAAGGGACTAGCGGCTACGAGCAGTACTTC. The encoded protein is CASSLEGTSGYEQYF.

The CDR3 sequence is CASSEGSSWYGYTF. In nucleotides, the CDR3 is TGTGCCAGCAGCGAGGGATCATCTTGGTATGGCTACACCTTC. This chain links TRBV5-4 with TRBJ1-2; no firm D call. Trimming removed 4 bases at V and 5 bases at J, with 15 bases between. Germline CDR1 reads SGHNT; CDR2 reads YYREEE (reference sequence). This CDR3 is built from 14 residues.

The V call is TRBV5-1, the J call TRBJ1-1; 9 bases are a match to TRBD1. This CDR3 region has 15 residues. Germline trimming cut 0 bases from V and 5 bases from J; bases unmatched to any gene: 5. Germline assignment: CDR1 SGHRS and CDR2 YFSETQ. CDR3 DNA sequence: TGCGCCAGCAGCTTGGGACAGGGGGTGAGGACTGAAGCTTTCTTT. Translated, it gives CASSLGQGVRTEAFF.